This entry features one T cell receptor (beta chain) sequence. Antigen specificity is unknown. A multiplex PCR was run with 60 Vbeta primers and 13 Jbeta primers. Sequenced by immunoSEQ multiplex PCR; TCRdb stores in-frame clones only, minus some. The table has approximately 150,000 clones, about four fifths seen once. CDR3 length: 15 amino acids. CDR1 and CDR2 from the germline V gene are SGHAT and FQNNGV. With 2 bases removed from V and 2 bases from J, the gap between germline ends came to 10 bases. This sample was included in a study of cytomegalovirus exposure and HLA in healthy donors. Findings and caveats of the study: What a later analysis showed was that several of the most significant clusters appeared linked to common viral pathogens.

The chain uses TRBV11-2 and TRBJ1-3; tentatively, D is TRBD1 (5 bases). The sequence was collected from a male donor in good health and CMV-seropositive. The sequenced material came from PBMCs. Written as DNA, the CDR3 is TGTGCCAGCAGCTTATCCGGGGGGGCTGGAAACACCATATATTTT. It translates to CASSLSGGAGNTIYF.